The clone carrying this T cell receptor beta chain appeared once. The record originates from a study of blood T cell repertoires in COVID-19. In the study overall: Both acute and convalescent COVID-19 samples were obtained from the United States, Italy and Spain.

Participants came from roughly 24 US areas, aged about 18 to 89 years. The CDR3 runs 15 residues. Per germline, CDR1 SGHNT and CDR2 YYREEE (reference sequence). V lost 6 bases, J lost 2 bases, and 18 bases lay in between. Assay used: immunoSEQ multiplex PCR; TCRdb lists only in-frame clones, some missing. The table includes about 140,000 clones, about three quarters detected once. Sequences were obtained from PBMCs or T cells enriched from blood (not recorded which). J is TRBJ2-7 and V is TRBV5-4; D may be TRBD2 (6 bases). The sequence derives from a woman aged 45-60 years who had recovered from COVID-19. The CDR3 loop reads CASTTGGGVAYEQYF. Here the CDR3 DNA reads TGTGCCAGCACCACTGGAGGAGGGGTCGCCTACGAGCAGTACTTC.